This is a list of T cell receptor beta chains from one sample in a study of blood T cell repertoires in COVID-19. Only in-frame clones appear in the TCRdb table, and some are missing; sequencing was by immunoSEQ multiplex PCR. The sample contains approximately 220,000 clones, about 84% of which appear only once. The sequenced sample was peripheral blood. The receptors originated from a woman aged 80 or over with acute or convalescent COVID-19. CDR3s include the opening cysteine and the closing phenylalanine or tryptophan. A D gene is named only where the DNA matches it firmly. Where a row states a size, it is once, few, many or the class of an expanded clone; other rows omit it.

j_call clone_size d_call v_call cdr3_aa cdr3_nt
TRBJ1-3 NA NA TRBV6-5 CASGRQTRSGNTIYF TGTGCCAGCGGTAGACAGACCCGCTCTGGAAACACCATATATTTT
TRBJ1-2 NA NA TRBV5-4 CASSLEVGHYGYTF TGTGCCAGCAGCCTGGAGGTGGGGCACTATGGCTACACCTTC
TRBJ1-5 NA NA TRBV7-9 CASSLRGGRDQPQHF TGTGCCAGCAGCTTGCGGGGAGGGCGTGATCAGCCCCAGCATTTT
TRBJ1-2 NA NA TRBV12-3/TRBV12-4 CASSRTTYGYTF TGTGCCAGCAGCCGGACAACTTATGGCTACACCTTC
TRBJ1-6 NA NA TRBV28 CASSLGGPSASYNSPLHF TGTGCCAGCAGTTTGGGGGGGCCCTCCGCATCCTATAATTCACCCCTCCACTTT
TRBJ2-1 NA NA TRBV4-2 CASSRKGVTEQFF TGTGCCAGCAGCCGAAAGGGGGTAACTGAGCAGTTCTTC
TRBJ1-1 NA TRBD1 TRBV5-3 CARSLGTGGFAFF TGTGCCAGAAGCTTGGGGACAGGGGGTTTCGCTTTCTTT
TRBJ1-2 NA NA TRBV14 CASSQGVNYGYTF TGTGCCAGCAGCCAAGGAGTGAACTATGGCTACACCTTC
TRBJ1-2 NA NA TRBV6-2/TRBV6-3 CASSPRGYGYTF TGTGCCAGCAGTCCCAGGGGATACGGCTACACCTTC
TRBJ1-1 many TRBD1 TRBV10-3 CAISEFQGAATEAFF TGTGCCATCAGTGAGTTTCAGGGGGCGGCCACTGAAGCTTTCTTT
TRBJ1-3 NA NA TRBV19 CASSTGEGPGNTIYF TGTGCCAGTAGTACCGGGGAGGGGCCTGGAAACACCATATATTTT
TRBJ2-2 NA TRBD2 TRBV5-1 CASSLGAGRAAGELFF TGCGCCAGCAGCTTGGGAGCCGGGAGGGCCGCCGGGGAGCTGTTTTTT
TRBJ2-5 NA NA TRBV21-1 CASSKGERPETQYF TGTGCCAGCAGCAAAGGAGAACGTCCAGAGACCCAGTACTTC
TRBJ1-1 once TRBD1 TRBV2 CASSVSGGFGTEAFF TGTGCCAGCAGTGTATCAGGGGGATTCGGGACTGAAGCTTTCTTT
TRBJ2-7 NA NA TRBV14 CASSQGGEQYF TGTGCCAGCAGCCAGGGAGGCGAGCAGTACTTC
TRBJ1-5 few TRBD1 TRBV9 CASSYTQGGSNQPQHF TGTGCCAGCAGCTACACCCAGGGGGGTAGCAATCAGCCCCAGCATTTT
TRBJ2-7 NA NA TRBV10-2 CASSVVRTYEQYF TGCGCCAGCAGTGTTGTGAGAACCTACGAGCAGTACTTC
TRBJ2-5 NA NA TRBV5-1 CASIGTLETQYF TGCGCCAGCATAGGGACTCTCGAGACCCAGTACTTC
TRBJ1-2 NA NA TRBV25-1 CASSETHPSYNYGYTF TGTGCCAGCAGTGAGACTCACCCGAGTTATAACTATGGCTACACCTTC
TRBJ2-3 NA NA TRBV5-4 CASSPVSTDTQYF TGTGCCAGCAGCCCGGTAAGCACAGATACGCAGTATTTT
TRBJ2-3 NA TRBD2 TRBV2 CASNLAGEADTQYF TGTGCCAGCAATTTAGCGGGAGAGGCAGATACGCAGTATTTT
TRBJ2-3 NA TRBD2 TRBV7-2 CASSIYGGATDTQYF TGTGCCAGCAGCATTTACGGGGGGGCAACAGATACGCAGTATTTT
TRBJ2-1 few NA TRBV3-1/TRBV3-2 CASSQGKGGEVF TGTGCCAGCAGCCAAGGAAAGGGCGGGGAGGTCTTC
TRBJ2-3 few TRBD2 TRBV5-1 CASSSGLASSGVFTDTQYF TGCGCCAGCAGCTCTGGCCTAGCTTCTAGCGGGGTATTCACAGATACGCAGTATTTT
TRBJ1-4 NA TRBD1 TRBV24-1 CATSLSPGQHYEKLFF TGTGCCACCAGCTTAAGCCCGGGACAGCACTATGAAAAACTGTTTTTT
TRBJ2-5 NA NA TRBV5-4 CASSTGAGGMDQYF TGTGCCAGCAGCACCGGGGCAGGGGGGATGGACCAGTACTTC
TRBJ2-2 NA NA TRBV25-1 CASSEWRGGGATAGELFF TGTGCCAGCAGTGAATGGCGGGGTGGCGGCGCTACCGCCGGGGAGCTGTTTTTT
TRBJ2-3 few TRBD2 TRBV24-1 CATSPSRGGLAGQNTDTQYF TGTGCCACCAGTCCCTCGAGGGGGGGACTAGCGGGACAAAACACAGATACGCAGTATTTT
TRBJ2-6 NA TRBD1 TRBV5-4 CASSLAGRTGNVLTF TGTGCCAGTAGCTTGGCCGGTAGGACAGGAAACGTCCTGACTTTC
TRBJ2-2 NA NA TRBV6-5 CASSWGDTGELFF TGTGCCAGCAGTTGGGGGGACACCGGGGAGCTGTTTTTT
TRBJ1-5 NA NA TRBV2 CASSEGQSNQPQHF TGTGCCAGCAGTGAAGGACAGTCAAATCAGCCCCAGCATTTT
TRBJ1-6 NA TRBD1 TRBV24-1 CATSVKGASNSPLHF TGTGCCACCAGTGTAAAGGGGGCATCGAATTCACCCCTCCACTTT
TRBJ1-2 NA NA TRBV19 CASSIANLDTYYF TGTGCCAGTAGTATAGCTAACTTGGACACCTATTACTTC
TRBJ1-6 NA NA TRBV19 CASRAQADNSPLHF TGTGCCAGTAGGGCACAGGCAGATAATTCACCCCTCCACTTT
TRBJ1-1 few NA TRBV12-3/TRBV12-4 CASSYLAGGAFF TGTGCCAGCAGTTACCTTGCTGGCGGAGCTTTCTTT
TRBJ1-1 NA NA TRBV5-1 CASSAGQLNTEAFF TGCGCCAGCAGCGCTGGACAGTTAAACACTGAAGCTTTCTTT
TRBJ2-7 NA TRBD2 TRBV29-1 CSVVAGGTYEQYF TGCAGCGTTGTAGCGGGAGGGACCTACGAGCAGTACTTC
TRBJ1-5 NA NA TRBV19 CASSIIGQFNQPQHF TGTGCCAGTAGTATAATTGGACAGTTCAATCAGCCCCAGCATTTT
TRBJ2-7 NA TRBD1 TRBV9 CASSVTGGLDEQYF TGTGCCAGCAGCGTGACAGGGGGGCTCGACGAGCAGTACTTC
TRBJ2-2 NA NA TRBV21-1 CASSNHSGGANTGELFF TGTGCCAGCAGCAACCATAGTGGAGGGGCGAACACCGGGGAGCTGTTTTTT
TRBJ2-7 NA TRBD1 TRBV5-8 CASSSGQISYEQYF TGTGCCAGCAGCTCGGGACAGATCTCCTACGAGCAGTACTTC
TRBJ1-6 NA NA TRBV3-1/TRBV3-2 CASSQWQREYSPLHF TGTGCCAGCAGCCAATGGCAGAGGGAATATTCACCCCTCCACTTT